The rows below give T cell receptor beta chains drawn from one sample of a study of CD8 T cells in Susac syndrome. TCRdb re-derived calls from the immunoSEQ multiplex PCR reads in MiXCR, one entry per CDR3 protein. The table lists 140,000 to 150,000 distinct CDR3 sequences, approximately 93% of them singletons. The specimen was CD4+ T cells from PBMCs. The receptors were sampled from a human donor in good health. The CDR3 runs from the conserved cysteine through the conserved F or W. A D gene is named only where the DNA matches it firmly. Where a row states a size, it is once, few, many or the class of an expanded clone; other rows omit it.

clone_size	v_call	j_call	d_call	cdr3_length	cdr3_aa	cdr3_nt
.	TRBV2	TRBJ2-1	.	14	CASTQDRSYNEQFF	TGTGCCAGCACACAAGATCGTAGCTACAATGAGCAGTTCTTC
.	TRBV5-1	TRBJ2-2	.	15	CASKSLFANTGELFF	TGCGCCAGCAAGTCCTTATTCGCGAACACCGGGGAGCTGTTTTTT
.	TRBV5-4	TRBJ2-2	.	16	CASSPGWGLRTGELFF	TGTGCCAGCAGCCCTGGTTGGGGGCTCAGAACCGGGGAGCTGTTTTTT
once	TRBV18	TRBJ1-1	TRBD1	16	CASSLAGTVPNTEAFF	TGTGCCAGCTCACTCGCAGGGACAGTGCCTAACACTGAAGCTTTCTTT
.	TRBV7-9	TRBJ2-5	.	14	CASSLRGSKETQYF	TGTGCCAGCAGCCTCCGGGGATCTAAAGAGACCCAGTACTTC
.	TRBV5-5	TRBJ2-2	.	13	CASSDVNTGELFF	TGTGCCAGCAGTGATGTGAACACCGGGGAGCTGTTTTTT
.	TRBV6-4	TRBJ1-5	.	14	CASSDSLWEQPQHF	TGTGCCAGCAGTGACTCGCTCTGGGAGCAGCCCCAGCATTTT
.	TRBV18	TRBJ1-2	.	13	CASSAGRDYGYTF	TGTGCCAGCTCGGCGGGACGGGACTATGGCTACACCTTC
few	TRBV6-1	TRBJ2-7	TRBD2	15	CASSRKSGATYEQYF	TGTGCCAGCAGTAGGAAAAGCGGGGCTACCTACGAGCAGTACTTC
.	TRBV20-1	TRBJ2-1	.	14	CSARDPRGIDEQFF	TGCAGTGCTAGAGACCCTCGCGGGATAGATGAGCAGTTCTTC
.	TRBV7-2	TRBJ2-2	TRBD2	14	CASSQGLGSGELFF	TGTGCCAGCAGCCAGGGACTAGGGAGTGGGGAGCTGTTTTTT
.	TRBV7-2	TRBJ2-3	.	12	CASSNSLDTQYF	TGTGCCAGCAGCAACAGTTTGGATACGCAGTATTTT
.	TRBV6-5	TRBJ2-7	TRBD1	15	CASRPGTAPSYEQYF	TGTGCCAGCAGGCCCGGGACAGCTCCGTCTTACGAGCAGTACTTC
.	TRBV5-1	TRBJ2-3	.	15	CASSLTRKSTDTQYF	TGCGCCAGCAGCTTGACCAGAAAGTCAACAGATACGCAGTATTTT
.	TRBV30	TRBJ1-2	.	13	CAWSPGHSKWSTF	TGTGCCTGGAGTCCGGGACACTCGAAGTGGTCAACCTTC
.	TRBV15	TRBJ1-1	TRBD1	16	CATSRETQGSGTEAFF	TGTGCCACCAGCAGAGAAACACAGGGGTCCGGCACTGAAGCTTTCTTT
.	TRBV7-2	TRBJ1-4	.	14	CASSLTATNEKLFF	TGTGCCAGCAGCTTAACCGCAACTAATGAAAAACTGTTTTTT
.	TRBV7-9	TRBJ2-7	.	15	CASSLVVSGAGEQYF	TGTGCCAGCAGCTTAGTGGTATCGGGGGCGGGCGAGCAGTACTTC